This T cell receptor (beta chain) comes out of a study of blood T cell repertoires in COVID-19. On the study more broadly: The United States, Italy and Spain provided the acute and convalescent COVID-19 samples. T cells, B-cell-depleted T cells, or PBMCs provided the cDNA or gDNA that served as material.

The CDR3 length is 15 residues. Trimming removed 3 bases from V and 4 bases from J, with 15 bases in between. The germline V gene has CDR1 KGHSH and CDR2 LQKENI. In the original processing: Nucleated cell counts were estimated from reference gene primer amplification. TCRdb's copy holds only in-frame clones and misses some; the assay was immunoSEQ multiplex PCR. D and trimming were read from the DNA, whereas the V and J calls and clone size are those reported in that table. The profile shows approximately 180,000 clones, about nine tenths of them singletons. This clonotype was obtained from a man aged 45-65 years with acute or convalescent COVID-19. The sequencing input was peripheral blood. The chain carries TRBV18 and TRBJ1-1, with D perhaps matching TRBD1 (6 bases). In DNA, the CDR3 is TGTGCCAGCTCACCCCTGAGGGGGGAGGGCACTGAAGCTTTCTTT. Encoded protein: CASSPLRGEGTEAFF.